Listed here is a single T cell receptor beta chain. This entry is derived from a study of control samples from healthy donors and cancer patients. The table came from immunoSEQ multiplex PCR; TCRdb's copy has only in-frame clones and leaves some out. The repertoire has about 130,000 clones, 85% to 95% of them found once; the top ten carry approximately 15%. Looked up from germline, CDR1 is SGHDT and CDR2 is YYEEEE. The CDR3 loop spans 12 amino acids. J lost 8 bases, V lost 2 bases, and 0 bases had no gene match. The clonotype comes from a man in his 60s with colorectal cancer. The sequenced material came from PBMCs. The V call is TRBV5-6, the J call TRBJ2-3; 9 nucleotides match TRBD2. The CDR3 loop reads CASSLLAGTQYF. CDR3 nucleotide sequence: TGTGCCAGCAGCTTACTAGCGGGTACGCAGTATTTT.